The clone carrying this T cell receptor (beta chain) was counted only a few times. Its antigen is still unknown. TCR beta CDR3 regions were amplified from RNA transcripts. Using the HTBI primer set, a first-round RT-PCR was run on the TCR CDR3. Using its own MiXCR run on the multiplex PCR reads, TCRdb lists one record per CDR3 protein. The sample has about 480,000 distinct CDR3 sequences; approximately 15% are singletons. The data were taken from a study of T cells in Graves' hyperthyroidism and ophthalmopathy. Study-wide points: Blood also showed most of the thyroid clonotypes that were expanded above 0.001.

The source is a woman under 30 with Graves' hyperthyroidism. Source material: blood.

This CDR3 is CASSSRTGGRNEQFF. In nucleotides, the CDR3 is TGTGCCAGCAGCTCCCGGACAGGGGGGCGCAATGAGCAGTTCTTC. The rearrangement uses TRBV9 and TRBJ2-1, with 10 nucleotides matching TRBD1. The CDR3 consists of 15 residues. The V and J ends lost 4 bases and 6 bases, in that order; junction bases with no gene match: 7. The V gene's germline CDR1 is SGDLS and CDR2 YYNGEE.